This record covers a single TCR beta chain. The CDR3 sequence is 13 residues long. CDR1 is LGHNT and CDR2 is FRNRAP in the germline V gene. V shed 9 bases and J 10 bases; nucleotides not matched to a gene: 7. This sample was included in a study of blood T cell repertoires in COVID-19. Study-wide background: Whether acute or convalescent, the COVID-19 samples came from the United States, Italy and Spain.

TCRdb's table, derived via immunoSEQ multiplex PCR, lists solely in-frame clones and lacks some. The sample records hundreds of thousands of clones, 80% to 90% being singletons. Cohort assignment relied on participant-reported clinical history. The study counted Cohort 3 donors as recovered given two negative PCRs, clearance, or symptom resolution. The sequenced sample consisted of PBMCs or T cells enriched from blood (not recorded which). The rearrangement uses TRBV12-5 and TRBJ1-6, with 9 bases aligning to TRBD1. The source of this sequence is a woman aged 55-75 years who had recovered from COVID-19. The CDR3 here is CARGQGVGSPLHF. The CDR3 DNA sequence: TGTGCTAGGGGACAGGGAGTAGGGTCACCCCTCCACTTT.